Each of the 9 T cell receptor beta chains below was sequenced from the same sample in a study of blood T cells in healthy people across ages. Alongside a J-beta primer mix, a sample-barcoded 5' primer served in a second PCR lasting about 7 to 11 cycles. TCRdb reprocessed the 5' RACE reads with MiXCR, giving one entry per CDR3 protein. The sample consists of about 780,000 distinct CDR3 sequences, more than 35% of them appearing once. The sequenced sample consisted of blood. These receptors were collected from a man older than 75 in good health.

The rearrangement uses TRBV20-1 and TRBJ2-7; D gene ambiguous. V gave up 5 bases and J gave up 10 bases, with 9 bases separating them. The germline V gene has CDR1 DFQATT and CDR2 SNEGSKA (reference sequence). The CDR3 covers 9 residues. In DNA, the CDR3 is TGCAGTGCTCCGTCCCCCCAGTACTTC. Residues: CSAPSPQYF.

This clonotype has more than one count but fewer than ten. The V and J genes are TRBV4-3 and TRBJ2-1; D perhaps matches TRBD2 (5 bases). CDR1 and CDR2 (germline): LGHNA, YSLEER. V was shortened by 0 bases and J by 9 bases, with 15 bases between the two germline ends. This CDR3 contains 15 residues. CDR3 nucleotides: TGCGCCAGCAGCCAAGATCTCCTAGCAAGTGGTGAGCAGTTCTTC. Encoded protein: CASSQDLLASGEQFF.

The chain is built from TRBV29-1 and TRBJ1-4; 8 nucleotides align to TRBD1. The CDR3 totals 14 residues. CDR1 and CDR2 from the germline V gene are SQVTM and ANQGSEA. V lost 4 bases and J lost 10; bases outside the gene matches: 11. As DNA, the CDR3 is TGCAGCGTTGGGACCGGACAGGGCGGCGCAAAACTGTTTTTT. This encodes CSVGTGQGGAKLFF.

The sample holds many counts of this clonotype. V gene TRBV29-1 combines with J gene TRBJ2-1; D is unclear. The CDR3 is 13 amino acids. Trimming removed 4 bases at V and 10 bases at J, with 17 bases between. Germline loops: CDR1 SQVTM, CDR2 ANQGSEA. The DNA of the CDR3 is TGCAGCGTTGTGGACCCCCAGAGCATCGAGCAGTTCTTC. It codes for CSVVDPQSIEQFF.

This clonotype was found many times. The chain joins TRBV20-1 to TRBJ2-3; TRBD2 might be the D (5 bases). The V gene's germline CDR1 is DFQATT and CDR2 SNEGSKA (reference sequence). This CDR3 has 15 amino acids. Trimming stripped 0 bases from V and 6 bases from J, with 16 bases between. CDR3 sequence: CSARDRAERWDTQYF. CDR3 DNA: TGCAGTGCTAGAGATAGAGCGGAACGGTGGGATACGCAGTATTTT.

V is TRBV5-4 and J is TRBJ2-3; maybe TRBD2 (5 bases). This CDR3 spans 15 amino acids. V lost 4 bases, J lost 6 bases, and 18 bases lay in between. Germline V gene data show CDR1 as SGHNT and CDR2 as YYREEE (reference sequence). CDR3 in amino acids: CASSPTDPRGDTQYF. Written as DNA, the CDR3 is TGTGCCAGCAGCCCCACAGACCCCCGCGGGGATACGCAGTATTTT.

With regard to this clonotype: At one end, the junction sequence differs from germline, possibly due to a read error. CDR3 amino acids: CASSLERGSGLEQFF. CDR3 nucleotides: TGCGCCAGCAGCTTGGAGAGGGGATCAGGTTTAGAGCAGTTCTTC. This chain uses TRBV7-2 with TRBJ2-1; D tentatively reads TRBD1 or TRBD2 (5 bases each). CDR1 and CDR2 from the germline V gene are SGHTA and FQGNSA. The CDR3 covers 15 residues.

The rearrangement uses TRBV7-8 and TRBJ2-3; D possibly matches TRBD1 or TRBD2 (5 bases each). The CDR3 totals 13 residues. V gave up 1 base and J gave up 8 bases, with 10 bases separating them. The germline V gene encodes CDR1 SGHVS and CDR2 FQNEAQ. CDR3 sequence: CASSLGGDGTQYF. As DNA, the CDR3 is TGTGCCAGCAGCTTAGGAGGGGATGGTACGCAGTATTTT.

V and J are TRBV20-1 and TRBJ1-5; 8 nucleotides line up with TRBD1. Germline values: CDR1 DFQATT, CDR2 SNEGSKA (reference sequence). This CDR3 region has 15 residues. V shed 0 bases, J shed 6 bases, and the junction held 7 bases outside the gene matches. DNA of the CDR3: TGCAGTGCTAGAGATCGTCATACAGGGGGTCAGCCCCAGCATTTT. It is translated as CSARDRHTGGQPQHF.